One and the same sample provided the 18 T cell receptor beta chains below, sequenced in a study of T cell changes during pregnancy in multiple sclerosis. Sequencing used immunoSEQ multiplex PCR; TCRdb keeps in-frame clones, though not all of them. There are under 70,000 clones in the sample; 91% occur only once, and about 2.2% lies in the top ten. This sample comprised peripheral blood, obtained in the third trimester of pregnancy. The receptors shown here come from a female donor in good health, enrolled as a control in a pregnancy study.

This clone was detected only once. This chain joins TRBV7-3 and TRBJ2-7, with 11 bases identical to TRBD1. Germline V lookup: CDR1 SGHTA, CDR2 FQGTGA. The CDR3 consists of 16 residues. Trimming at V came to 5 bases and at J to 4 bases, leaving 10 bases not matched to a gene. The CDR3 bases are TGTGCCAGCAGCCAAAGGTTCGGGACAGGGGGTTACGAGCAGTACTTC. Translated: CASSQRFGTGGYEQYF.

The chain combines TRBV2 with TRBJ1-2, with D possibly matching TRBD1 (5 bases). V was shortened by 6 bases and J by 4 bases, with 15 bases between the two germline ends. The CDR3 length is 14 residues. CDR1 is SNHLY and CDR2 is FYNNEI in the germline V gene. This CDR3 is CASRPMTEAYGYTF. CDR3 DNA: TGTGCCAGCAGGCCTATGACAGAGGCCTATGGCTACACCTTC. Variable domain in full (rest from reference TRBV2 and TRBJ1-2): EPEVTQTPSHQVTQMGQEVILRCVPISNHLYFYWYRQILGQKVEFLVSFYNNEISEKSEIFDDQFSVERPDGSNFTLKIRSTKLEDSAMYFCASRPMTEAYGYTFGSGTRLTVV.

The rearrangement uses TRBV30 and TRBJ1-2; a weak D match, TRBD1 (6 bases). V lost 2 bases and J 4 bases, leaving 11 bases between the germline ends. CDR1 and CDR2 (germline): GTSNPN, SVGIG (reference sequence). This CDR3 has 13 amino acids. The CDR3: CAWSRMTGYGYTF. CDR3 DNA sequence: TGTGCCTGGAGTCGAATGACAGGCTATGGCTACACCTTC. The whole variable domain, remainder taken from reference TRBV30 and TRBJ1-2, is SQTIHQWPATLVQPVGSPLSLECTVEGTSNPNLYWYRQAAGRGLQLLFYSVGIGQISSEVPQNLSASRPQDRQFILSSKKLLLSDSGFYLCAWSRMTGYGYTFGSGTRLTVV.

This clone appeared a single time. The genes are TRBV11-2 and TRBJ1-1; tentatively, D is TRBD1 (5 bases). V was clipped by 0 bases and J by 10 bases, with 12 bases between them. The CDR3 runs to 13 residues. Per the germline V gene, CDR1 is SGHAT and CDR2 is FQNNGV. The CDR3 reads CASSLERGGRAFF. For the CDR3, the DNA is TGTGCCAGCAGCTTAGAACGGGGGGGGAGAGCTTTCTTT.

Points on this clone: Relative to the germline gene, one junction end is altered; a read error may explain this. This chain connects TRBV15 to TRBJ1-2, with D hard to call. CDR3 length: 13 amino acids. Germline CDR1 LNHNV, CDR2 YYDKDF (reference sequence). The CDR3 sequence: CATSRDFSGLKIF. CDR3 DNA sequence: TGTGCCACCAGCAGAGATTTCTCTGGACTTAAGATCTTC. Supplemented by reference TRBV15 and TRBJ1-2, the full variable domain reads DAMVIQNPRYQVTQFGKPVTLSCSQTLNHNVMYWYQQKSSQAPKLLFHYYDKDFNNEADTPDNFQSRRPNTSFCFLDIRSPGLGDTAMYLCATSRDFSGLKIFGSGTRLTVV.

This clone appeared once. The chain joins TRBV2 to TRBJ1-5, with 7 nucleotides matching TRBD1. V lost 1 base to trimming and J lost 6 bases; unmatched junction nucleotides: 6. Germline assignment: CDR1 SNHLY and CDR2 FYNNEI. This CDR3 region has 15 residues. The CDR3 nucleotides read TGTGCCAGCAGTGAAGGACAGGGCCCGAGTCAGCCCCAGCATTTT. Amino acids: CASSEGQGPSQPQHF.

The chain links TRBV7-9 to TRBJ1-2; 7 nucleotides align to TRBD1. There are 16 residues in the CDR3. V was pared by 1 base and J by 2 bases, with 7 bases of the junction left unmatched. From germline, CDR1 is SEHNR and CDR2 FQNEAQ (reference sequence). For the CDR3, the DNA is TGTGCCAGCAGCTTAGGGTTGCAGGGGGGAAACTATGGCTACACCTTC. Translation gives CASSLGLQGGNYGYTF. Filled out from reference TRBV7-9 and TRBJ1-2, the complete variable domain reads DTGVSQNPRHKITKRGQNVTFRCDPISEHNRLYWYRQTLGQGPEFLTYFQNEAQLEKSRLLSDRFSAERPKGSFSTLEIQRTEQGDSAMYLCASSLGLQGGNYGYTFGSGTRLTVV.

The chain uses TRBV5-1 and TRBJ2-1; D is possibly TRBD2 (6 bases). The V and J ends lost 3 bases and 11 bases respectively, with 21 bases between them. Germline-derived CDR1 and CDR2 are SGHRS and YFSETQ. This CDR3 comprises 15 residues. The CDR3 nucleotides read TGCGCCAGCAGCTCCCGGGACTTTCGGGTCCCTCAGCAGTTCTTC. It translates to CASSSRDFRVPQQFF.

V and J are TRBV28 and TRBJ2-2; 7 positions match TRBD1. This CDR3 spans 18 amino acids. The germline CDR1 and CDR2 sequences are MDHEN and SYDVKM. Trimming at V came to 4 bases and at J to 2 bases, leaving 13 bases not matched to a gene. The CDR3 DNA reads as TGTGCCAGCAGTTATAGACAGGGTACCGGGTCCAACACCGGGGAGCTGTTTTTT. Its protein product is CASSYRQGTGSNTGELFF.

This clone was observed once. J is TRBJ2-7 and V is TRBV2; the D gene is possibly TRBD2 (6 bases). V lost 2 bases, J lost 4 bases, and 12 bases lay in between. The CDR3 is made up of 14 amino acids. Looked up from germline, CDR1 is SNHLY and CDR2 is FYNNEI. The CDR3 loop is CASSETSGPYEQYF. The CDR3 nucleotides are TGTGCCAGCAGTGAAACAAGCGGGCCGTACGAGCAGTACTTC.

The J gene is TRBJ1-6, the V gene TRBV6-5, with 10 bases aligning to TRBD1. With V trimmed by 4 bases and J by 9 bases, 3 bases remained unmatched. The germline V gene encodes CDR1 MNHEY and CDR2 SVGAGI. The CDR3 runs to 14 residues. The CDR3 nucleotides are TGTGCCAGCAGTTCGGGACAGGGGTTTTCACCCCTCCACTTT. Its protein is CASSSGQGFSPLHF.

Only one count was recorded for this clone. The chain recombines TRBV6-5 with TRBJ2-1; 7 bases fit TRBD2. Trimming removed 4 bases from V and 0 bases from J; junction bases left unmatched: 0. Looked up from germline, CDR1 is MNHEY and CDR2 is SVGAGI. This CDR3 region has 14 residues. In DNA form, the CDR3 reads TGTGCCAGCAGTTTAGCGGGCTCCTACAATGAGCAGTTCTTC. Its protein product is CASSLAGSYNEQFF.

V usage is TRBV7-9 and J usage is TRBJ1-5; 9 positions match TRBD1. This CDR3 is built from 15 residues. Germline V gene sequence: CDR1 SEHNR, CDR2 FQNEAQ (reference sequence). V shed 5 bases, J shed 7 bases, and the junction held 9 bases outside the gene matches. This CDR3 is CASSPGTGKQQPQHF. DNA of the CDR3: TGTGCCAGCAGCCCCGGGACAGGGAAGCAACAGCCCCAGCATTTT.

A few counts support this clone. J is TRBJ1-4 and V is TRBV27; 8 bases match TRBD1. There are 14 residues in the CDR3. Germline CDR1 and CDR2: MNHEY and SMNVEV (reference sequence). The junction had 11 bases not matched to a gene; V was cut back by 6 bases and J by 11 bases. The CDR3 DNA follows: TGTGCCAGCAGACCGGGACAGGCGAGTGGTAAACTGTTTTTT. It specifies CASRPGQASGKLFF.

The chain recombines TRBV6-1 with TRBJ2-1; 10 bases are shared with TRBD2. J gave up 2 bases and V 6 bases, and 1 base lay outside the gene matches. The CDR3 is 14 amino acids. Germline CDR1 reads MNHNS; CDR2 reads SASEGT. The CDR3 coding sequence is TGTGCCAGCAGCACTAGCGGGGCCTACAATGAGCAGTTCTTC. Encoded protein: CASSTSGAYNEQFF.

This clone was recorded only once. In nucleotides, the CDR3 is TGTGCCAGCAGCTTTGGACAGGGGATGAACACTGAAGCTTTCTTT. This codes for CASSFGQGMNTEAFF. This chain joins TRBV7-8 and TRBJ1-1; 9 bases map to TRBD1. Trimming at V came to 3 bases and at J to 0 bases, leaving 2 bases not matched to a gene. CDR3 length: 15 amino acids. Germline CDR1 is SGHVS and CDR2 is FQNEAQ.

This chain joins TRBV2 and TRBJ1-6; D is unresolved. Trimming left V 8 bases short and J 6 bases short, with 8 bases between. Germline V gives CDR1 SNHLY, CDR2 FYNNEI. CDR3 length equals 12 residues. The CDR3 reads CASEGGNSPLHF. DNA of the CDR3: TGTGCCAGCGAGGGAGGTAATTCACCCCTCCACTTT.

The rearrangement joins TRBV30 to TRBJ1-3; D call uncertain. Trimming cost V 1 base and J 8 bases, with 9 bases left between them. The CDR3 spans 12 residues. The germline V gene encodes CDR1 GTSNPN and CDR2 SVGIG (reference sequence). CDR3 amino acids: CAWSGGGDTIYF. CDR3 in DNA: TGTGCCTGGAGTGGTGGCGGGGACACCATATATTTT.